This TCR beta chain was observed in a study of OX40 agonist ivuxolimab in advanced cancers. Notes on the study in general: Expanded clones tended on average to be more numerous among CD8+ T cells than CD4+.

V was trimmed by 5 bases and J by 6 bases, leaving 11 bases between them. The CDR3 has 13 residues. CDR1 SGHVS and CDR2 FQNEAQ come from the germline V gene. With regard to this clone: No antigen is known for it.

On cycle 4 day 1 and cycle 7 day 1, as well as at baseline, blood was sampled. Using immunoSEQ multiplex PCR, the repertoire was profiled, and TCRdb retains in-frame clones only, with some absent. The sample yields tens of thousands of clones, around nine tenths seen once. The chain uses TRBV7-8 and TRBJ2-1; no clear D. Specimen: CD4+ or CD8+ T cells sorted from blood, collected in a trial of the OX40 agonist ivuxolimab. This clonotype was obtained from an adult with an advanced solid tumor such as melanoma, head and neck, liver or kidney cancer. CDR3: CASSRRSFNEQFF. In DNA, the CDR3 is TGTGCCAGCAGCAGGCGCAGTTTCAATGAGCAGTTCTTC.